The clone carrying this T cell receptor (beta chain) was counted once. Antigen specificity is unknown. The V end was cut by 4 bases, the J end by 2 bases, with 16 bases between. This CDR3 contains 16 residues. Germline CDR1 is SGHKS and CDR2 is YYEKEE (reference sequence). These data are taken from a study of T cells after yellow fever vaccination. Study as a whole: Preparing low-cell-number fractions relied on SMART-Seq v4 Ultra Low Input. Regarding the study as a whole: Faster peaking, at day 5 versus 15, marked a secondary response that was weaker.

TCRdb independently ran MiXCR on the 5' RACE reads; one entry per CDR3 protein. The sample lists some 400,000 distinct CDR3 sequences; 18% were seen once. The clonotype originates from a man in his late teens or twenties who received the YFV17D yellow fever vaccine. V gene TRBV5-5 combines with J gene TRBJ1-5, with D perhaps TRBD1 (5 bases). The sequenced sample was PBMCs, obtained before the yellow fever booster vaccination. The CDR3: CASSQSLGGGNQPQHF. The CDR3 nucleotides are TGTGCCAGCAGCCAGTCCCTGGGGGGAGGCAATCAGCCCCAGCATTTT.